A single sample is the source of the 26 T cell receptor beta chains below, sequenced in a study of sequential checkpoint blockade in melanoma. Sample treatment: randomized to nivolumab then ipilimumab (arm A) or the reverse (arm B). Using immunoSEQ multiplex PCR, the repertoire was profiled, and TCRdb retains in-frame clones only, with some absent. This sample yields fewer than 20,000 clones, of which 72% are seen a single time; approximately 20% belongs to the top ten. Specimen: CD8+ T cells sorted from blood (inferred from file names), collected from a patient given nivolumab and ipilimumab in sequence. These receptors originate from a human donor with melanoma.

The chain couples TRBV10-1 to TRBJ2-1; 8 nucleotides align to TRBD1. Trimming at V came to 6 bases and at J to 5 bases, leaving 3 bases not matched to a gene. CDR3 length: 13 residues. The germline gives CDR1 WNHNN, CDR2 SYGVQD (reference sequence). The CDR3 spells CASSGQGHNEQFF. In DNA, the CDR3 is TGCGCCAGCAGCGGACAGGGTCACAATGAGCAGTTCTTC.

The rearrangement links TRBV5-1 to TRBJ2-7; TRBD1 is a possible D gene (7 bases). Trimming cost V 4 bases and J 3 bases, with 23 bases left between them. From germline, CDR1 is SGHRS and CDR2 YFSETQ. CDR3 size: 17 residues. CDR3 amino acids: CASSPKLIDREVYEQYF. The CDR3 DNA reads TGCGCCAGCAGCCCCAAGTTAATCGACAGGGAGGTCTACGAGCAGTACTTC.

V usage is TRBV19 and J usage is TRBJ2-6; 12 positions agree with TRBD1. Germline V gives CDR1 LNHDA, CDR2 SQIVND (reference sequence). V lost 3 bases, J lost 1 base, and 4 bases stayed unmatched. The CDR3 has 18 residues. The CDR3 spells CASSIGTGGASGANVLTF. The DNA for the CDR3 is TGTGCCAGTAGTATCGGGACAGGGGGCGCGTCTGGGGCCAACGTCCTGACTTTC.

This chain uses TRBV2 with TRBJ2-5, with TRBD1 as a possible D gene (7 bases). V shed 7 bases and J shed 1 base, with 13 bases lying between them. Germline CDR1 reads SNHLY; CDR2 reads FYNNEI. This CDR3 region has 14 residues. The CDR3 DNA is TGTGCCAGCACCAGGGGGGACCTCCAAGAGACCCAGTACTTC. Its protein product is CASTRGDLQETQYF.

This clone was seen more than once but under ten times. V usage is TRBV4-2 and J usage is TRBJ1-2, with D perhaps matching TRBD1 (5 bases). In germline, CDR1 is LGHNA, CDR2 YNFKEQ. The CDR3 sequence is 13 residues long. Trimming cost V 3 bases and J 2 bases, with 7 bases left between them. CDR3 in DNA: TGTGCCAGCAGCCAGTCAGGGAACTATGGCTACACCTTC. The encoded protein is CASSQSGNYGYTF.

This sequence joins TRBV7-8 and TRBJ2-1; TRBD2 agrees at 9 bases. The J segment lost 8 bases and the V segment lost 4 bases, leaving 6 bases of the junction unmatched. There are 14 residues in the CDR3. The germline gives CDR1 SGHVS, CDR2 FQNEAQ. The CDR3 region has the DNA TGTGCCAGCAGCTCGGGACTAGCAAGTGATGAGCAGTTCTTC. This codes for CASSSGLASDEQFF.

This clone was picked up a small number of times. The rearrangement links TRBV19 to TRBJ2-1, with 9 nucleotides matching TRBD1. The CDR3 has 14 residues. The V gene end was trimmed by 5 bases and the J gene end by 8 bases; junction bases not matched to a gene: 7. Per germline, CDR1 LNHDA and CDR2 SQIVND (reference sequence). The CDR3 reads CASSWDREVDEQFF. The CDR3 nucleotides are TGTGCCAGTAGTTGGGACAGGGAGGTCGATGAGCAGTTCTTC.

J is TRBJ2-5 and V is TRBV6-5, with D unresolved. This CDR3 region has 15 residues. Germline V gene lookup returns CDR1 MNHEY and CDR2 SVGAGI. Trimming took off 4 bases at V and 4 bases at J, with 16 bases between the two ends. This CDR3 reads CASSSYSGRIETQYF. CDR3 in DNA: TGTGCCAGCAGTTCGTATTCAGGAAGGATAGAGACCCAGTACTTC.

This chain connects TRBV27 to TRBJ2-7, with 7 nucleotides matching TRBD1. CDR3 size: 13 residues. Germline V gene data show CDR1 as MNHEY and CDR2 as SMNVEV (reference sequence). After removal of 6 bases from V and 1 base from J, the junction contained 3 bases not matched to a gene. The CDR3 DNA sequence: TGTGCCAGCAGGGGACAGCCATCCTACGAGCAGTACTTC. Amino acids: CASRGQPSYEQYF.

Only a few counts were recorded for this clone. The germline gene is not matched at one end of the junction; a read error may be the cause. The rearrangement joins TRBV6-1 to TRBJ2-7; 8 bases match TRBD2. The germline V gene encodes CDR1 MNHNS and CDR2 SASEGT. The CDR3 is made up of 15 amino acids. CDR3 amino acids: CASSGSRGVSYGQYF. In DNA form, the CDR3 reads TGTGCCAGCAGTGGGTCGCGGGGGGTCTCCTACGGGCAGTACTTC.

The chain joins TRBV28 to TRBJ1-2; TRBD1 matches 7 bases. The germline V gene encodes CDR1 MDHEN and CDR2 SYDVKM. Trimming at V came to 6 bases and at J to 6 bases, leaving 13 bases not matched to a gene. The CDR3 has 15 residues. For the CDR3, the DNA is TGTGCCAGCAGCTCCAGGGGGTCCCCACTAAATGGCTACACCTTC. This translates into CASSSRGSPLNGYTF.

The V call is TRBV6-5, the J call TRBJ2-2; D unresolved. The ends were cut back, 1 base at V and 1 base at J, with 10 bases in the middle. CDR1 and CDR2 from the germline V gene are MNHEY and SVGAGI. The CDR3 consists of 16 residues. CDR3 amino acids: CASSYYGRWNTGELFF. CDR3 in DNA: TGTGCCAGCAGTTACTACGGCAGGTGGAACACCGGGGAGCTGTTTTTT.

The V call is TRBV7-9, the J call TRBJ2-5; TRBD2 agrees at 7 bases. Near its end, the DNA agrees better with TRBJ2-7, so the J call may be wrong. This CDR3 is built from 16 residues. Germline V gives CDR1 SEHNR, CDR2 FQNEAQ (reference sequence). This CDR3 reads CASSLGGSGYIYEQYF. CDR3 nucleotide sequence: TGTGCCAGCAGCTTAGGGGGTAGCGGGTACATCTACGAGCAGTACTTC.

This rearrangement joins TRBV5-6 to TRBJ2-7; D might be TRBD2 (6 bases). V lost 4 bases and J 4 bases, leaving 18 bases between the germline ends. The CDR3 is 15 residues long. Germline V lookup: CDR1 SGHDT, CDR2 YYEEEE. This chain's CDR3 is CASSPLNRDFYEQYF. CDR3 sequence (DNA): TGTGCCAGCAGCCCGCTTAATCGGGACTTTTACGAGCAGTACTTC.

The chain is built from TRBV5-8 and TRBJ1-2; D perhaps matches TRBD1 (5 bases). Between the trimmed V and J ends, which lost 0 bases and 0 bases, there was a span of 9 bases. From germline, CDR1 is SGHTS and CDR2 YDEGEE. The CDR3 extends over 15 amino acids. CDR3 protein: CASSLGQLANYGYTF. CDR3 bases: TGTGCCAGCAGCTTGGGACAGTTAGCTAACTATGGCTACACCTTC.

The chain employs TRBV5-4 and TRBJ1-2; the D gene is possibly TRBD1 (5 bases). CDR1 SGHNT and CDR2 YYREEE come from the germline V gene (reference sequence). The CDR3 loop spans 15 amino acids. Trimming shortened V by 3 bases and J by 7 bases, and 19 bases separated the two germline ends. The CDR3 bases are TGTGCCAGCAGCTCCCGGGGGGGAAATGAGCCTGGCTACACCTTC. It is translated as CASSSRGGNEPGYTF.

J is TRBJ2-1 and V is TRBV7-8, with 11 bases identical to TRBD2. CDR1 SGHVS and CDR2 FQNEAQ come from the germline V gene. This CDR3 has 15 residues. V lost 5 bases to trimming and J lost 9 bases; unmatched junction nucleotides: 9. CDR3 sequence reads: CASSPRTSGRAEQFF. CDR3 DNA: TGTGCCAGCAGCCCAAGGACTAGCGGGCGAGCTGAGCAGTTCTTC.

The chain has TRBV5-5 and TRBJ2-7, with 7 bases identical to TRBD2. Germline CDR1 and CDR2: SGHKS and YYEKEE (reference sequence). The CDR3 contains 14 residues. With 4 bases clipped from V and 5 bases from J, the junction kept 9 bases outside the gene matches. The CDR3 reads CASSQQGGPHEQYF. The CDR3 bases are TGTGCCAGCAGCCAGCAGGGAGGGCCCCACGAGCAGTACTTC.

To note about this clone: Other DNA sequences in the same sample also yield this CDR3. The chain carries TRBV27 and TRBJ1-5, with 7 bases matching TRBD1. V lost 6 bases to trimming and J lost 3 bases; unmatched junction nucleotides: 8. CDR3 length equals 15 residues. The germline V gene has CDR1 MNHEY and CDR2 SMNVEV (reference sequence). The CDR3 here is CASRTGTASNQPQHF. CDR3 coding DNA: TGTGCCAGCAGAACCGGGACAGCCTCCAATCAGCCCCAGCATTTT.

This clone has a single count. The CDR3 protein is CASSTAGANVLTF. The CDR3 DNA reads TGTGCCAGCAGCACGGCTGGGGCCAACGTCCTGACTTTC. This chain joins TRBV5-6 and TRBJ2-6; D is ambiguous. The germline V gene encodes CDR1 SGHDT and CDR2 YYEEEE. Trimming removed 4 bases at V and 2 bases at J, with 4 bases between. This CDR3 region has 13 residues.

This chain connects TRBV10-2 to TRBJ2-7; 8 bases are shared with TRBD1. The CDR3 contains 11 residues. V was clipped by 7 bases and J by 9 bases; unmatched bases: 5. Germline V gene data show CDR1 as WSHSY and CDR2 as SAAADI. CDR3 coding DNA: TGCGCCAGCACCGGGGACAGGTCGCAGTACTTC. Protein: CASTGDRSQYF.

J is TRBJ1-1 and V is TRBV9; unclear D gene. Trimming removed 2 bases at V and 4 bases at J, with 9 bases between. The CDR3 has 13 amino acids. Germline V gives CDR1 SGDLS, CDR2 YYNGEE. The CDR3 bases are TGTGCCAGCAGCGTCGGGGTGAGCACTGAAGCTTTCTTT. Translating gives CASSVGVSTEAFF.

This chain connects TRBV27 to TRBJ2-7; TRBD1 aligns across 8 bases. Germline values: CDR1 MNHEY, CDR2 SMNVEV (reference sequence). The CDR3 is 15 residues long. Germline trimming cut 5 bases from V and 5 bases from J; bases unmatched to any gene: 11. CDR3 DNA: TGTGCCAGCAGTGAAGTTACAGGGGGGTTTCACGAGCAGTACTTC. Translating it yields CASSEVTGGFHEQYF.

The chain employs TRBV5-6 and TRBJ2-7; D possibly corresponds to TRBD1 (6 bases). The length of the CDR3 is 15 residues. CDR1 and CDR2 from the germline V gene are SGHDT and YYEEEE. Trimming took off 4 bases at V and 4 bases at J, with 18 bases between the two ends. CDR3 nucleotide sequence: TGTGCCAGCAGCCTCGGGACAAGAGCCTTTTACGAGCAGTACTTC. It encodes CASSLGTRAFYEQYF.

The chain is built from TRBV7-8 and TRBJ1-1; a weak D match, TRBD1 (5 bases). The germline V and J ends were trimmed by 5 bases and 1 base, with 11 bases remaining between them. This CDR3 has 14 amino acids. The germline V gene encodes CDR1 SGHVS and CDR2 FQNEAQ. CDR3 coding DNA: TGTGCCAGCAGCGTACAGGCTAAGAACACTGAAGCTTTCTTT. It codes for CASSVQAKNTEAFF.

The V gene is TRBV6-4, the J gene TRBJ1-4, with TRBD1 matching over 10 bases. Trimming at V came to 0 bases and at J to 3 bases, leaving 22 bases not matched to a gene. The V gene's germline CDR1 is MRHNA and CDR2 SNTAGT. The length of the CDR3 is 23 residues. CDR3 coding DNA: TGTGCCAGCAGTGACTCGAGCGAGCCGACCCGGGACAGGGGAGGCTCAGCTAATGAAAAACTGTTTTTT. This translates into CASSDSSEPTRDRGGSANEKLFF.